These 31 T cell receptor beta chains were all obtained from the same sample, sequenced in a study of blood T cell repertoires in COVID-19 (dated by TCRdb to about 2020). To prepare the library, the immunoSEQ multiplex PCR assay was applied. TCRdb mirrors the immuneACCESS table, restricted to in-frame sequences. Some clones are absent from its copies; in checked studies, under half trace to an unresolved V gene, and the reason for the others is unknown. This sample gives about 100,000 clones in total; 88% of them show up just once. Together, the top ten hold 5% of the sample. Sequenced: peripheral blood. These receptors originate from a human donor in a cohort sampled during active COVID-19.

This chain joins TRBV28 and TRBJ1-2, with TRBD1 identical over 8 bases. This CDR3 has 12 amino acids. The germline V gene has CDR1 MDHEN and CDR2 SYDVKM. V was clipped by 8 bases and J by 8 bases; unmatched bases: 7. For the CDR3, the DNA is TGTGCCAGCGGGCAGGGGGCAAGAGGCTACACCTTC. Protein sequence: CASGQGARGYTF.

The chain joins TRBV20-1 to TRBJ1-2; D is undetermined. V was cut by 3 bases and J by 10 bases, with 12 bases left in between. The length of the CDR3 is 11 residues. Germline assignment: CDR1 DFQATT and CDR2 SNEGSKA (reference sequence). The CDR3 nucleotides read TGCAGTGCTAGTGCCACATACATCTACACCTTC. It translates to CSASATYIYTF.

The gene calls are TRBV20-1 and TRBJ2-7, with TRBD2 identical over 7 bases. V lost 6 bases, J lost 5 bases, and 4 bases stayed unmatched. The germline CDR1 and CDR2 sequences are DFQATT and SNEGSKA (reference sequence). This CDR3 contains 11 residues. In nucleotides, the CDR3 is TGCAGTGCGCGGACTAGTAACGAGCAGTACTTC. Protein product: CSARTSNEQYF.

V usage is TRBV12-3 or TRBV12-4 and J usage is TRBJ2-1, with D hard to call. V was cut by 8 bases and J by 6 bases, with 11 bases left in between. This CDR3 is built from 12 residues. CDR3 residues: CASVEGVNEQFF. The CDR3 DNA reads as TGTGCCAGCGTGGAAGGAGTCAATGAGCAGTTCTTC.

The chain is built from TRBV28 and TRBJ2-5, with 10 positions matching TRBD2. This CDR3 spans 13 amino acids. Germline-derived CDR1 and CDR2 are MDHEN and SYDVKM. The V gene end was trimmed by 11 bases and the J gene end by 3 bases; junction bases not matched to a gene: 6. Written as DNA, the CDR3 is TGTGCCGTCACTAGCGGGAACGAAGAGACCCAGTACTTC. This encodes CAVTSGNEETQYF.

The J gene is TRBJ1-3, the V gene TRBV3-1 (or the pseudogene TRBV3-2); D unclear. V was trimmed by 1 base and J by 1 base, leaving 11 bases between them. The CDR3 is 16 residues long. Germline CDR1 LGHDT, CDR2 YNNKEL (reference sequence). The DNA of the CDR3 is TGTGCCAGCAGCCAAGGCCTCGGTTCTTCTGGAAACACCATATATTTT. Its translation is CASSQGLGSSGNTIYF.

This sequence joins TRBV10-3 and TRBJ2-1; TRBD2 matches 9 bases. V gave up 5 bases and J gave up 9 bases; unmatched junction bases: 8. This CDR3 is built from 14 residues. Germline-derived CDR1 and CDR2 are ENHRY and SYGVKD. CDR3 coding DNA: TGTGCCATCAGTAGGGAGCGGGAGGAGGCTGAGCAGTTCTTC. It codes for CAISREREEAEQFF.

The chain uses TRBV6-5 and TRBJ2-1; 7 positions agree with TRBD2. Germline CDR1 is MNHEY and CDR2 is SVGAGI. The CDR3 is made up of 13 amino acids. The J segment lost 10 bases and the V segment lost 7 bases, leaving 10 bases of the junction unmatched. CDR3 amino acids: CASMARGDWEQFF. Here the CDR3 DNA reads TGTGCCAGCATGGCCCGGGGGGATTGGGAGCAGTTCTTC.

J is TRBJ1-2 and V is TRBV25-1, with TRBD1 as a possible D gene (5 bases). The CDR3 has 15 amino acids. The germline gives CDR1 MGHDK, CDR2 SYGVNS. The ends were cut back, 4 bases at V and 7 bases at J, with 19 bases in the middle. The CDR3 region has the DNA TGTGCCAGCAGTGCCCCCGGCAGGGCGGAAGTTGGCTACACCTTC. Translation: CASSAPGRAEVGYTF.

The chain couples TRBV30 to TRBJ1-4; 7 bases agree with TRBD1. From germline, CDR1 is GTSNPN and CDR2 SVGIG (reference sequence). The CDR3 has 14 residues. The V segment lost 2 bases and the J segment 7 bases; nucleotides outside the gene matches: 7. CDR3 in DNA: TGTGCCTGGAGTTCGACAGGGCTTTTTGAAAAACTGTTTTTT. Its protein product is CAWSSTGLFEKLFF. Full variable domain (outside the CDR3, taken from reference TRBV30 and TRBJ1-4): SQTIHQWPATLVQPVGSPLSLECTVEGTSNPNLYWYRQAAGRGLQLLFYSVGIGQISSEVPQNLSASRPQDRQFILSSKKLLLSDSGFYLCAWSSTGLFEKLFFGSGTQLSVL.

The chain couples TRBV15 to TRBJ2-5; TRBD1 might be the D (5 bases). The CDR3 covers 15 residues. Between the trimmed V and J ends, which lost 1 base and 5 bases, there was a span of 14 bases. Per the germline V gene, CDR1 is LNHNV and CDR2 is YYDKDF (reference sequence). The CDR3 nucleotides read TGTGCCACCAGCAGAGTAAGACAGCCTGGGGAGACCCAGTACTTC. It is translated as CATSRVRQPGETQYF.

This sequence joins TRBV6-5 and TRBJ2-1, with D hard to call. This CDR3 has 12 amino acids. Per germline, CDR1 MNHEY and CDR2 SVGAGI. Trimming took off 7 bases at V and 6 bases at J, with 10 bases between the two ends. CDR3 nucleotides: TGTGCCAGCAATGTAAATCGCAATGAGCAGTTCTTC. It specifies CASNVNRNEQFF.

This chain links TRBV5-1 with TRBJ2-6, with TRBD1 identical over 8 bases. J lost 1 base, V lost 2 bases, and 8 bases had no gene match. The CDR3 covers 18 residues. Germline values: CDR1 SGHRS, CDR2 YFSETQ. CDR3 sequence (DNA): TGCGCCAGCAGCTTAAGGACAGGGCTACCTTCTGGGGCCAACGTCCTGACTTTC. It is translated as CASSLRTGLPSGANVLTF. The whole variable domain, remainder taken from reference TRBV5-1 and TRBJ2-6, is KAGVTQTPRYLIKTRGQQVTLSCSPISGHRSVSWYQQTPGQGLQFLFEYFSETQRNKGNFPGRFSGRQFSNSRSEMNVSTLELGDSALYLCASSLRTGLPSGANVLTFGAGSRLTVL.

CDR3 region: CSAPAPQSIYF. CDR3 bases: TGCAGTGCGCCTGCCCCGCAGTCCATATATTTT. This chain joins TRBV20-1 and TRBJ1-3; D unclear. The germline V gene encodes CDR1 DFQATT and CDR2 SNEGSKA (reference sequence). The ends were cut back, 6 bases at V and 11 bases at J, with 14 bases in the middle. The CDR3 spans 11 residues.

In this sample, this clone turned up once. This chain links TRBV30 with TRBJ2-7, with D tentatively TRBD1 (6 bases). The CDR3 runs to 14 residues. CDR1 is GTSNPN, CDR2 SVGIG, per germline (reference sequence). V was pared by 0 bases and J by 2 bases, with 11 bases between. The CDR3: CAWSVGTKTYEQYF. As DNA, the CDR3 is TGTGCCTGGAGTGTAGGGACAAAAACCTACGAGCAGTACTTC. The entire variable domain, with the rest obtained from reference TRBV30 and TRBJ2-7, is as follows: SQTIHQWPATLVQPVGSPLSLECTVEGTSNPNLYWYRQAAGRGLQLLFYSVGIGQISSEVPQNLSASRPQDRQFILSSKKLLLSDSGFYLCAWSVGTKTYEQYFGPGTRLTVT.

V is TRBV6-2 or TRBV6-3 and J is TRBJ2-3, with TRBD1 matching over 7 bases. The V and J ends lost 5 bases and 0 bases, in that order; junction bases with no gene match: 11. Germline V CDR1 and CDR2: MNHEY, SVGEGT. This CDR3 has 17 residues. The CDR3: CASSPRSTGKSTDTQYF. In DNA, the CDR3 is TGTGCCAGCAGTCCACGTTCGACAGGGAAGAGCACAGATACGCAGTATTTT.

This clone was seen only a few times. The chain employs TRBV7-9 and TRBJ2-2, with D hard to call. There are 14 residues in the CDR3. V gave up 5 bases and J gave up 5 bases, with 12 bases separating them. CDR1 is SEHNR and CDR2 is FQNEAQ in the germline V gene (reference sequence). The CDR3 region has the DNA TGTGCCAGCAGCCATGGCGGTGGGACCGGGGAGCTGTTTTTT. Translating gives CASSHGGGTGELFF.

The chain recombines TRBV10-3 with TRBJ2-2; 11 bases match TRBD1. Germline assignment: CDR1 ENHRY and CDR2 SYGVKD. The V gene end was trimmed by 6 bases and the J gene end by 5 bases; junction bases not matched to a gene: 2. The CDR3 is made up of 14 amino acids. The CDR3 loop reads CAIRGTGGTGELFF. The CDR3 coding sequence is TGTGCCATCAGGGGGACAGGGGGGACCGGGGAGCTGTTTTTT.

The rearrangement joins TRBV9 to TRBJ2-7, with 9 bases matching TRBD2. This CDR3 has 17 amino acids. V dropped 4 bases and J dropped 4; count of bases not matched to a gene: 15. Per germline, CDR1 SGDLS and CDR2 YYNGEE. CDR3 amino acids: CASSRTGGTSINYEQYF. For the CDR3, the DNA is TGTGCCAGCAGCCGGACAGGCGGGACTAGCATAAATTACGAGCAGTACTTC.

The rearrangement links TRBV6-4 to TRBJ1-5; D not certain. Germline loops: CDR1 MRHNA, CDR2 SNTAGT. The CDR3 contains 13 residues. Trimming removed 3 bases from V and 7 bases from J, with 10 bases in between. The CDR3: CASSEFSGQPQHF. CDR3 DNA: TGTGCCAGCAGTGAATTCTCGGGACAGCCCCAGCATTTT.

This clone was counted a few times. The chain recombines TRBV7-2 with TRBJ1-2; D might be TRBD1 (5 bases). The CDR3 consists of 18 residues. Germline V gene sequence: CDR1 SGHTA, CDR2 FQGNSA. V was shortened by 7 bases and J by 4 bases, with 28 bases between the two germline ends. CDR3 sequence: CASTVRGGGAGGGYGYTF. The CDR3 DNA is TGTGCCAGCACCGTAAGGGGAGGTGGTGCCGGCGGCGGCTATGGCTACACCTTC.

This clone showed up just a few times. The chain employs TRBV6-5 and TRBJ1-1, with 9 nucleotides matching TRBD1. Germline V gene sequence: CDR1 MNHEY, CDR2 SVGAGI. J lost 5 bases, V lost 6 bases, and 7 bases had no gene match. The CDR3 spans 14 residues. The CDR3 DNA reads TGTGCCAGCAGCCAGTTCGGGACAGGGACTGAAGCTTTCTTT. This encodes CASSQFGTGTEAFF.

The chain is built from TRBV29-1 and TRBJ2-1, with TRBD1 matching 7 bases. V lost 3 bases and J lost 0; bases outside the gene matches: 2. CDR1 is SQVTM, CDR2 ANQGSEA, per germline. This CDR3 has 14 residues. The CDR3 spells CSVEGQSSYNEQFF. In DNA form, the CDR3 reads TGCAGCGTTGAGGGACAGAGCTCCTACAATGAGCAGTTCTTC.

Turning to this clone: The identical CDR3 is also encoded by other nucleotide sequences in the sample. The chain carries TRBV5-1 and TRBJ1-5; 9 bases match TRBD1. The CDR3 loop spans 15 amino acids. V shed 2 bases and J 4 bases; nucleotides not matched to a gene: 4. Germline-derived CDR1 and CDR2 are SGHRS and YFSETQ. CDR3 DNA: TGCGCCAGCAGCTTCGATGGACAGGGGAATCAGCCCCAGCATTTT. Protein: CASSFDGQGNQPQHF.

The J gene is TRBJ2-1, the V gene TRBV19, with 7 bases fitting TRBD1. The CDR3 consists of 15 residues. V trimming: 10 bases; J trimming: 4 bases; junction bases outside the gene matches: 13. In germline, CDR1 is LNHDA, CDR2 SQIVND (reference sequence). The CDR3 nucleotides are TGTGCCACCCTACCTCGGACAGGCGTTTACAATGAGCAGTTCTTC. Translating gives CATLPRTGVYNEQFF.

The rearrangement joins TRBV5-4 to TRBJ2-7, with D perhaps matching TRBD1 (5 bases). Trimming took 5 bases from V and 2 from J, leaving 11 bases between them. Germline assignment: CDR1 SGHNT and CDR2 YYREEE (reference sequence). The length of the CDR3 is 13 residues. The CDR3 is CASSHQGTYEQYF. CDR3 nucleotides: TGTGCCAGCAGTCACCAGGGAACCTACGAGCAGTACTTC. The variable domain in full, with the rest retrieved from reference TRBV5-4 and TRBJ2-7, is ETGVTQSPTHLIKTRGQQVTLRCSSQSGHNTVSWYQQALGQGPQFIFQYYREEENGRGNFPPRFSGLQFPNYSSELNVNALELDDSALYLCASSHQGTYEQYFGPGTRLTVT.

This clone was found once. As DNA, the CDR3 is TGTGCCAGCAGCAACCGGGACAGGGGAGGGCGAGAGACCCAGTACTTC. As protein: CASSNRDRGGRETQYF. This chain connects TRBV9 to TRBJ2-5; 10 bases match TRBD1. With 4 bases clipped from V and 4 bases from J, the junction kept 10 bases outside the gene matches. Germline V lookup: CDR1 SGDLS, CDR2 YYNGEE. The CDR3 runs 16 residues.

The genes are TRBV7-9 and TRBJ2-2; 8 nucleotides agree with TRBD1. Germline assignment: CDR1 SEHNR and CDR2 FQNEAQ (reference sequence). The CDR3 consists of 16 residues. J gave up 2 bases and V 2 bases, and 4 bases lay outside the gene matches. As DNA, the CDR3 is TGTGCCAGCAGCTTAAAGACAGGGGCCAACACCGGGGAGCTGTTTTTT. Its protein is CASSLKTGANTGELFF.

The V gene is TRBV27, the J gene TRBJ2-1; 9 bases match TRBD1. Trimming took 2 bases from V and 7 from J; bases not matched to a gene: 12. The CDR3 contains 17 residues. Per the germline V gene, CDR1 is MNHEY and CDR2 is SMNVEV (reference sequence). This chain's CDR3 is CASSLLAAGQGRNEQFF. In DNA, the CDR3 is TGTGCCAGCAGTTTACTCGCCGCGGGACAGGGCAGGAATGAGCAGTTCTTC.

The CDR3 protein is CAWKNEVSEQYF. DNA of the CDR3: TGTGCCTGGAAAAACGAGGTTTCAGAGCAGTACTTC. The chain joins TRBV30 to TRBJ2-7; D is unclear. The CDR3 has 12 residues. V shed 4 bases and J shed 7 bases, with 14 bases lying between them. Germline values: CDR1 GTSNPN, CDR2 SVGIG (reference sequence).

In this sample, this clone turned up once. The chain recombines TRBV11-2 with TRBJ2-6; maybe TRBD2 (5 bases). Germline loops: CDR1 SGHAT, CDR2 FQNNGV. V lost 4 bases to trimming and J lost 4 bases, with 17 bases between them. This CDR3 spans 17 amino acids. For the CDR3, the DNA is TGTGCCAGCAGCTCGGTAAGGACTGTGTCCGGGGCCAACGTCCTGACTTTC. Its protein product is CASSSVRTVSGANVLTF. The whole variable domain, remainder taken from reference TRBV11-2 and TRBJ2-6, is EAGVAQSPRYKIIEKRQSVAFWCNPISGHATLYWYQQILGQGPKLLIQFQNNGVVDDSQLPKDRFSAERLKGVDSTLKIQPAKLEDSAVYLCASSSVRTVSGANVLTFGAGSRLTVL.